The 9 T cell receptor beta chains below all came from one sample that was sequenced in a study of T cells expressing NK-cell markers. TCRdb reprocessed the 5' RACE reads and keeps a single row for each CDR3 protein, giving no DNA. The sample holds about 400,000 distinct CDR3 sequences. Sequencing was performed on blood T cells: a sorted CD56 or NKG2C T cell subset, CD4+ or CD8+ T cells, or bulk PBMC T cells (not recorded which). The receptors were gathered from a woman aged 45-59 years in good health.

CDR3: CASRPGTSLLINEQFF. The chain joins TRBV2 to TRBJ2-1; no DNA is available, so the TRBD2 call from TCRdb remains unchecked. CDR1 SNHLY and CDR2 FYNNEI come from the germline V gene. The CDR3 runs to 16 residues.

This chain uses TRBV5-1 with TRBJ2-1; as DNA is missing, the TRBD2 call by TCRdb cannot be tested. This CDR3 comprises 17 residues. Germline CDR1 reads SGHRS; CDR2 reads YFSETQ. The CDR3 reads CASSQHSGSSGRNEQFF.

The CDR3 region is CASSLLARGGPFNEQFF. The chain recombines TRBV7-2 with TRBJ2-1; the TRBD1 assignment by TCRdb is unverifiable without DNA. This CDR3 is 17 amino acids long. In germline, CDR1 is SGHTA, CDR2 FQGNSA.

V usage is TRBV20-1 and J usage is TRBJ1-1. The CDR3 totals 15 residues. CDR1 and CDR2 from the germline V gene are DFQATT and SNEGSKA (reference sequence). The CDR3 spells CSARGSGRDWDEAFF.

The chain links TRBV20-1 to TRBJ2-1. The germline V gene has CDR1 DFQATT and CDR2 SNEGSKA (reference sequence). The CDR3 consists of 12 residues. CDR3: CSARAVTGEQFF.

V usage is TRBV4-2 and J usage is TRBJ1-1. Germline loops: CDR1 LGHNA, CDR2 YNFKEQ. This CDR3 spans 11 amino acids. CDR3 sequence reads: CASRVNTEAFF.

The chain employs TRBV4-1 and TRBJ2-1; TCRdb returns TRBD2, unconfirmable since there is no DNA. This CDR3 is built from 15 residues. Germline values: CDR1 MGHRA, CDR2 YSYEKL. The CDR3 spells CASSQAASGILGEFF.

The chain carries TRBV29-1 and TRBJ1-3; the D call from TCRdb, TRBD1, cannot be confirmed without DNA. The CDR3 is made up of 11 amino acids. Germline loops: CDR1 SQVTM, CDR2 ANQGSEA. CDR3 loop: CSVQTGGPIYF.

The J gene is TRBJ2-7, the V gene TRBV20-1; the D gene TCRdb calls, TRBD1, cannot be checked with no DNA. Germline CDR1 DFQATT, CDR2 SNEGSKA (reference sequence). This CDR3 comprises 15 residues. CDR3 in amino acids: CSAREVAGITYEQYF.